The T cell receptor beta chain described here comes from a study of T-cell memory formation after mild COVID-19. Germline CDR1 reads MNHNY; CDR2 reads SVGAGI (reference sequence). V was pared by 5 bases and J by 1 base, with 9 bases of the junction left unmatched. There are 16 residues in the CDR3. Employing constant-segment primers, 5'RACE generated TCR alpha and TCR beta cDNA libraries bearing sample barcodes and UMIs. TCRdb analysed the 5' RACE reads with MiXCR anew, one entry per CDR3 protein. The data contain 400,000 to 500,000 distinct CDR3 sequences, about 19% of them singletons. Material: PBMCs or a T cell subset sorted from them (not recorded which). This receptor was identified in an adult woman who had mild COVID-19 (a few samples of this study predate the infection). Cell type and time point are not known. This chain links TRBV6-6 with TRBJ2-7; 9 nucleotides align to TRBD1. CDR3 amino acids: CASSTSGTGISYEQYF. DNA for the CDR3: TGTGCCAGCAGTACGTCCGGGACAGGGATTTCCTACGAGCAGTACTTC.